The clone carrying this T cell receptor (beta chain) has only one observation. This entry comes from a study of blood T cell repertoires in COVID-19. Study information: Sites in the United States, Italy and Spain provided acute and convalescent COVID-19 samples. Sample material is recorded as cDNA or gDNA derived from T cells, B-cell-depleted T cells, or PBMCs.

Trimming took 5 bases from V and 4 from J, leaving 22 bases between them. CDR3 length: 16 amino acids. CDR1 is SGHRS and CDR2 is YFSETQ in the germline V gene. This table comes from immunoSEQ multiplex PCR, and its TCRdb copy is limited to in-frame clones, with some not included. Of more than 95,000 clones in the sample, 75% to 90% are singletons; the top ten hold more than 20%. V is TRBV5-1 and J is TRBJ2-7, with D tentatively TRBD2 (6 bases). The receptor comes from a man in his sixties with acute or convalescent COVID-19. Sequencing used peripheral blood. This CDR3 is CASRDRPGEGSYEQYF. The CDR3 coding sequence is TGCGCCAGCAGGGACCGACCGGGAGAAGGTTCGTACGAGCAGTACTTC.